This T cell receptor beta chain was sequenced in a study of T-cell memory formation after mild COVID-19. Study context: TCR clusters were largely donor specific. Notes on the study in general: Clones shrinking between day 15 and 85 showed a balanced CD4/CD8 split, and those that grew later tilted toward CD4+.

This clonotype has only a few counts. Its antigen remains unidentified. V lost 4 bases, J lost 7 bases, and 20 bases lay in between. Germline values: CDR1 SGDLS, CDR2 YYNGEE. This CDR3 is 15 amino acids long. TCRdb analysed the 5' RACE reads with MiXCR anew, one entry per CDR3 protein. The data contain around 320,000 distinct CDR3 sequences, 13% to 15% of them singletons. This receptor was identified in a man aged 18 to 29 who had mild COVID-19 (a few samples of this study predate the infection). Cell type and time point are not known. The sequencing input was PBMCs or a T cell subset sorted from them (not recorded which). The V call is TRBV9, the J call TRBJ1-2, with D perhaps TRBD1 (5 bases). As DNA, the CDR3 is TGTGCCAGCAGCACCACTAGGGACGGGGTCGGTGGCTACACCTTC. It specifies CASSTTRDGVGGYTF.